This entry describes one T cell receptor beta chain. Antigen unknown. Assay: immunoSEQ multiplex PCR; the TCRdb copy retains only in-frame clones and omits some. The table records about 380,000 clones, 90% to 98% of them present only once. These data belong to a study of shared clonotypes between healthy human individuals. The V and J ends lost 1 base and 7 bases respectively, with 13 bases between them. The CDR3 loop spans 15 amino acids. Germline V gene sequence: CDR1 MGHRA, CDR2 YSYEKL. Regarding the study as a whole: Shared clonotypes across all four donors exceeded non-shared ones in generation probability. Generally, naive subsets came out with larger estimated richness than memory subsets. With few donors, the genetic and exposure-history diversity represented was limited.

V is TRBV4-1 and J is TRBJ1-4; no clear D. This TCR was recovered from a young man in good health. The sequenced sample was memory CD8+ T cells sorted from blood. Documented subset: CD45RO+ cells pooled with CCR7-negative TemRA cells. Here the CDR3 reads CASSQGVQAFEKLFF. As DNA, the CDR3 is TGCGCCAGCAGCCAAGGTGTCCAGGCGTTTGAAAAACTGTTTTTT.